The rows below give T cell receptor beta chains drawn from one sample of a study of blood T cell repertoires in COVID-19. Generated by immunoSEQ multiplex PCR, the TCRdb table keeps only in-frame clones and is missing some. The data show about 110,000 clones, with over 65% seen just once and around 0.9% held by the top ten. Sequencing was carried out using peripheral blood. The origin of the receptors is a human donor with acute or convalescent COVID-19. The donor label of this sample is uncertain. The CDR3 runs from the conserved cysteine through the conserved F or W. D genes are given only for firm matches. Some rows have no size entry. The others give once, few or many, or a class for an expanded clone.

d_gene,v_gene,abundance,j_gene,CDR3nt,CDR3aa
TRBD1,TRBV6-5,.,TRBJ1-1,TGTGCCAGCAGCCAGACAGGGGTCTCTGAAGCTTTCTTT,CASSQTGVSEAFF
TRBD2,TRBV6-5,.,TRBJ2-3,TGTGCCAGCAGAAATAGCGGGGGGGCAGATACGCAGTATTTT,CASRNSGGADTQYF
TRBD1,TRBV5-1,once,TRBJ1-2,TGCGCCAGCAGCCTCGGTGGGACAGGGGGCTATGGCTACACCTTC,CASSLGGTGGYGYTF
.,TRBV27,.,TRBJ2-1,TGTGCCAGCAGTTTGGGGGCATACAATGAGCAGTTCTTC,CASSLGAYNEQFF
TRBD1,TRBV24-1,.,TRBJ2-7,TGTGCCACCAGTTCCCGGACAGGGTCGAAGGAGCAGTACTTC,CATSSRTGSKEQYF
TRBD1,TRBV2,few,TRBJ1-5,TGTGCCAGCAGTAATCCGGGACAGGGGAGAAATAGCAATCAGCCCCAGCATTTT,CASSNPGQGRNSNQPQHF
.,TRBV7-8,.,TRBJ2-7,TGTGCCAGCAGCCCCGAGACAGCGCTCTACGAGCAGTACTTC,CASSPETALYEQYF
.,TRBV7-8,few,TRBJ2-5,TGTGCCAGCAGCTTAGATCGACAGGATCAAGAGACCCAGTACTTC,CASSLDRQDQETQYF
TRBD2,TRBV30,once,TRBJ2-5,TGTGCCTGGAGCGGGGGGACCCCGCAAGAGACCCAGTACTTC,CAWSGGTPQETQYF
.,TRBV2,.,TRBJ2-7,TGTGCCAGCAGCAAAGCTGGTCTTGGGGGCTCTTCCTACGAGCAGTACTTC,CASSKAGLGGSSYEQYF
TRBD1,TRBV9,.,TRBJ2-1,TGTGCCAGCAGCGTAGAACGGACAGGGGACAATGAGCAGTTCTTC,CASSVERTGDNEQFF
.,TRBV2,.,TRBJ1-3,TGTGCCAGCAGTGAACCCCACACGAGGGGAAACACCATATATTTT,CASSEPHTRGNTIYF
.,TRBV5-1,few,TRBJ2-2,TGCGCCAGCTTTTTTGGACAGAGGAACACCGGGGAGCTGTTTTTT,CASFFGQRNTGELFF
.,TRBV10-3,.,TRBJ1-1,TGTGCCATCAGTGATAATACAGGAAAGAACACTGAAGCTTTCTTT,CAISDNTGKNTEAFF
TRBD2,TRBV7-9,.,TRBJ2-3,TGTGCCAGCAGCTTAGCGCGGCTAGCGGGGGCCACAGATACGCAGTATTTT,CASSLARLAGATDTQYF
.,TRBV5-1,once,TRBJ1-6,TGCGCCAGCAGACAGGATAATTCACCCCTCCACTTT,CASRQDNSPLHF
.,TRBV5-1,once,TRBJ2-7,TGCGCCAGCAGCTTGGACGGACGGACACGCGCATACGAGCAGTACTTC,CASSLDGRTRAYEQYF
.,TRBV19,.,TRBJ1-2,TGTGCCAGTAGTGACCCAGGGTCCGCTAACTATGGCTACACCTTC,CASSDPGSANYGYTF
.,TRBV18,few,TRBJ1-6,TGTGCCAGCTCACCAGGACCAGGACAGCATAATTCACCCCTCCACTTT,CASSPGPGQHNSPLHF
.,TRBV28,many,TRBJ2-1,TGTGCCAGCAGTCTCGGGGGCGGGGGCTACAATGAGCAGTTCTTC,CASSLGGGGYNEQFF
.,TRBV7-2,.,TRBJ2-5,TGTGCCAGCAGCACCGGAGGGATATCTCAAGAGACCCAGTACTTC,CASSTGGISQETQYF
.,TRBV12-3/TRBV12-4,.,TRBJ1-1,TGTGCCAGCAGTCCAGGGTACACTGAAGCTTTCTTT,CASSPGYTEAFF
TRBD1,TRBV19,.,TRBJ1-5,TGTGCCAGTAGTATGCCTGTGACAGGGGATCAGCCCCAGCATTTT,CASSMPVTGDQPQHF
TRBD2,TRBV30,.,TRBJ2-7,TGTGCCTGGAGTATAGCGGGGGCCTACGAGCAGTACTTC,CAWSIAGAYEQYF
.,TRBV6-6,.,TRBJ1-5,TGTGCCAGCAGTCCGTGGGCCGTTAATCAGCCCCAGCATTTT,CASSPWAVNQPQHF
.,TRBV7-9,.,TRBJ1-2,TGTGCCAGCAGCCTCCGGCAGGGGACTGGCTACACCTTC,CASSLRQGTGYTF
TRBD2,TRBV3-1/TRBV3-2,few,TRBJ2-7,TGTGCCAGCAGCCACACAGCGGGGGGCCATTACGAGCAGTACTTC,CASSHTAGGHYEQYF